This TCR beta chain comes out of a study of blood T cell repertoires in COVID-19. Turning to the study itself: Material from acute and convalescent COVID-19 was sourced from the United States, Italy and Spain. T cells, B-cell-depleted T cells, or PBMCs supplied cDNA or gDNA.

Original analysis: Researchers report that nucleated cell counts were estimated from reference gene primer amplification. Method: immunoSEQ multiplex PCR; TCRdb's copy keeps in-frame clones and lacks some. Clonal size and the V and J genes are those of that table, whereas D and trimming came from the DNA. The sample lists 10,000 to 15,000 clones; 65% to 90% were seen once. The V and J ends lost 4 bases and 3 bases, in that order; junction bases with no gene match: 7. Germline loops: CDR1 MNHNY, CDR2 SVGAGI (reference sequence). CDR3 length: 15 amino acids. The chain carries TRBV6-6 and TRBJ1-2; 8 nucleotides match TRBD1. The receptor's source is a human donor in a cohort sampled during active COVID-19. Sequenced material: peripheral blood. The CDR3 coding sequence is TGTGCCAGCAGTTTTACCTCAGGGGGCGACTATGGCTACACCTTC. This sequence encodes CASSFTSGGDYGYTF.